This T cell receptor (beta chain) comes out of a study of shared clonotypes between healthy human individuals. Study-wide results and caveats: The low donor count limited represented genetic and exposure-history diversity. Clonotype sharing among the donors was expected to vary with sequencing depth.

On this clone itself: The antigen remains unidentified.

The CDR3 runs 13 residues. The germline CDR1 and CDR2 sequences are SNHLY and FYNNEI. V was cut by 7 bases and J by 6 bases, with 16 bases left in between. TCRdb's table, derived via immunoSEQ multiplex PCR, lists solely in-frame clones and lacks some. The table lists hundreds of thousands of clones, 90% to 96% of them singletons. Sequenced input: naive CD4+ T cells sorted from blood. Subset: CD45RA+ positively selected. V gene TRBV2 combines with J gene TRBJ2-7; D may correspond to TRBD1 or TRBD2 (5 bases each). This clonotype was obtained from a woman younger than 45 in good health. In DNA form, the CDR3 reads TGTGCCAGCACCAGGGCGACGAGGGGCGAGCAGTACTTC. It codes for CASTRATRGEQYF. Together with reference TRBV2 and TRBJ2-7, the CDR3 gives the full variable domain: EPEVTQTPSHQVTQMGQEVILRCVPISNHLYFYWYRQILGQKVEFLVSFYNNEISEKSEIFDDQFSVERPDGSNFTLKIRSTKLEDSAMYFCASTRATRGEQYFGPGTRLTVT.